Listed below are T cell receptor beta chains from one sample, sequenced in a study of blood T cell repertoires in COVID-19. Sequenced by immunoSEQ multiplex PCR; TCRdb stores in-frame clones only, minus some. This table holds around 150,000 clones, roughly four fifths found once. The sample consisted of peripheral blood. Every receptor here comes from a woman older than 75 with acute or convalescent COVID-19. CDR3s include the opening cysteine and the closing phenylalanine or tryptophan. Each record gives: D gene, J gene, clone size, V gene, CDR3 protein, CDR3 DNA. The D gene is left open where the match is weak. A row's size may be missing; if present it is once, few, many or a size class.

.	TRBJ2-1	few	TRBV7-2	CASIQGERGGEQFF	TGTGCCAGCATTCAGGGGGAGAGGGGAGGAGAGCAGTTCTTC
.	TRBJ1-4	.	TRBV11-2	CASSLRGGTATNEKLFF	TGTGCCAGCAGCTTACGTGGGGGCACTGCAACTAATGAAAAACTGTTTTTT
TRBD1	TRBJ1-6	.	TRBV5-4	CASSPNPGTGDSPLHF	TGTGCCAGCAGCCCAAACCCCGGGACAGGGGATTCACCCCTCCACTTT
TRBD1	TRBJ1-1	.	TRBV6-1	CASSVAGTDNTEAFF	TGTGCCAGCAGTGTAGCCGGGACAGATAACACTGAAGCTTTCTTT
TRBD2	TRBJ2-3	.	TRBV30	CAWSVKGGADTQYF	TGTGCCTGGAGTGTAAAGGGAGGGGCAGATACGCAGTATTTT
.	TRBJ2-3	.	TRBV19	CASSETGWSTDTQYF	TGTGCCAGTAGTGAAACAGGGTGGAGCACAGATACGCAGTATTTT
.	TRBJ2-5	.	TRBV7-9	CASSPRAGWETQYF	TGTGCCAGCAGCCCCCGCGCGGGCTGGGAGACCCAGTACTTC
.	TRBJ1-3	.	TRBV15	CATSRDNPESNTIYF	TGTGCCACCAGCAGAGATAACCCCGAAAGCAACACCATATATTTT
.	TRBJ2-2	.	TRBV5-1	CASSLSENTGELFF	TGCGCCAGCAGCTTGTCAGAGAACACCGGGGAGCTGTTTTTT
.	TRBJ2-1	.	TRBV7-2	CASSLAGRNEQFF	TGTGCCAGCAGTCTGGCAGGGAGGAATGAGCAGTTCTTC
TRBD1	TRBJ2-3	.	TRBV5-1	CASAAGDRVPDTQYF	TGCGCCAGTGCTGCTGGGGACAGGGTTCCAGATACGCAGTATTTT